The 7 T cell receptor beta chains given below trace back to one sample, sequenced in a study of cytomegalovirus exposure and HLA in healthy donors. 60 Vbeta and 13 Jbeta primers were used in PCR. This table comes from immunoSEQ multiplex PCR, and its TCRdb copy is limited to in-frame clones, with some not included. Recorded for this sample: fewer than 200,000 clones. The sample taken for sequencing was PBMCs. These receptors all stem from a woman in her fifties or sixties in good health and CMV-seronegative.

The genes are TRBV30 and TRBJ1-1; D is uncertain. The CDR3 runs 13 residues. Trimming left V 2 bases short and J 4 bases short, with 11 bases between. Germline V gene lookup returns CDR1 GTSNPN and CDR2 SVGIG (reference sequence). The CDR3 DNA reads TGTGCCTGGAGTCGGGTGGTCGGCACTGAAGCTTTCTTT. It encodes CAWSRVVGTEAFF. The whole variable domain, remainder taken from reference TRBV30 and TRBJ1-1, is SQTIHQWPATLVQPVGSPLSLECTVEGTSNPNLYWYRQAAGRGLQLLFYSVGIGQISSEVPQNLSASRPQDRQFILSSKKLLLSDSGFYLCAWSRVVGTEAFFGQGTRLTVV.

This sequence joins TRBV30 and TRBJ2-1; the match to TRBD1 covers 12 bases. Germline V gives CDR1 GTSNPN, CDR2 SVGIG (reference sequence). V lost 3 bases to trimming and J lost 13 bases; unmatched junction nucleotides: 7. The CDR3 runs to 13 residues. The CDR3 nucleotides read TGTGCCTGGAGCGCCCGGGACAGGGGGCATCAGTTCTTC. The encoded protein is CAWSARDRGHQFF. The full variable domain, its missing parts supplied by reference TRBV30 and TRBJ2-1, is SQTIHQWPATLVQPVGSPLSLECTVEGTSNPNLYWYRQAAGRGLQLLFYSVGIGQISSEVPQNLSASRPQDRQFILSSKKLLLSDSGFYLCAWSARDRGHQFFGPGTRLTVL.

The CDR3 loop is CASSLVPSGEKLFF. The CDR3 DNA is TGCGCCAGCAGCTTGGTCCCGTCGGGTGAAAAACTGTTTTTT. J is TRBJ1-4 and V is TRBV5-1; D not resolved. Trimming took 0 bases from V and 7 from J, leaving 10 bases between them. CDR3 length: 14 residues. The germline V gene encodes CDR1 SGHRS and CDR2 YFSETQ.

The chain has TRBV27 and TRBJ2-7, with D perhaps TRBD1 (5 bases). V lost 1 base, J lost 2 bases, and 15 bases lay in between. Germline-derived CDR1 and CDR2 are MNHEY and SMNVEV (reference sequence). The CDR3 runs 16 residues. CDR3: CASSLWGRETAYEQYF. DNA for the CDR3: TGTGCCAGCAGTTTATGGGGCAGGGAAACCGCCTACGAGCAGTACTTC.

The rearrangement uses TRBV6-1 and TRBJ1-4; D possibly corresponds to TRBD1 (6 bases). The germline V and J ends were trimmed by 3 bases and 0 bases, with 8 bases remaining between them. Germline V gives CDR1 MNHNS, CDR2 SASEGT. This CDR3 is 15 amino acids long. CDR3 loop: CASSENRATNEKLFF. The CDR3 region has the DNA TGTGCCAGCAGTGAGAACAGGGCAACTAATGAAAAACTGTTTTTT.

The chain employs TRBV11-3 and TRBJ1-1; 7 bases map to TRBD1. Germline trimming cut 4 bases from V and 1 base from J; bases unmatched to any gene: 3. Germline CDR1 and CDR2: SGHNT and YENEEA. CDR3 length: 14 residues. The CDR3: CASSSQGSNTEAFF. The CDR3 nucleotides are TGTGCCAGCAGCTCACAGGGGTCGAACACTGAAGCTTTCTTT.

The chain is built from TRBV7-3 and TRBJ2-3; TRBD1 agrees at 9 bases. Germline-derived CDR1 and CDR2 are SGHTA and FQGTGA. The CDR3 sequence is 18 residues long. Losses at the gene ends were 5 bases for V and 1 base for J; bases not matched to a gene: 13. CDR3: CASSTGGGIPLRTDTQYF. As DNA, the CDR3 is TGTGCCAGCAGCACAGGGGGCGGAATCCCACTACGCACAGATACGCAGTATTTT. The full variable domain, in which reference TRBV7-3 and TRBJ2-3 provide the parts outside the CDR3, is GAGVSQTPSNKVTEKGKYVELRCDPISGHTALYWYRQSLGQGPEFLIYFQGTGAADDSGLPNDRFFAVRPEGSVSTLKIQRTERGDSAVYLCASSTGGGIPLRTDTQYFGPGTRLTVL.